The clone carrying this T cell receptor beta chain was seen more than once but under ten times. Its antigen is as yet unknown. The CDR3 sequence is 14 residues long. CDR1 is MNHEY and CDR2 is SMNVEV in the germline V gene (reference sequence). Deletions cut 8 bases from V and 5 bases from J, with 17 bases between. The sample is drawn from a study of T-cell memory formation after mild COVID-19. Study-wide context: There were largely donor-specific TCR clusters. Findings of the study overall: Pre-infection memory contained some responding clones, which suggested that cross-reactive memory had joined. Among CD4+ contracting clones, most were CM and EM, and CD8+ ones EMRA. Contracting clones, day 15 to 85, had balanced CD4/CD8, and later expanders favored CD4+.

TCRdb re-analysed the 5' RACE reads in MiXCR, keeping a single row per CDR3 protein. The profile shows 30,000 to 45,000 distinct CDR3 sequences, over 10% of them singletons. Sequencing was carried out using PBMCs or a T cell subset sorted from them (not recorded which). The genes are TRBV27 and TRBJ2-3; D is perhaps TRBD2 (6 bases). The source of this sequence is a man aged 18 to 29 who had mild COVID-19 (a few samples of this study predate the infection). Cell type and time point are not known. The CDR3 loop is CASRTGLLIDTQYF. CDR3 nucleotides: TGTGCCAGCCGCACGGGACTTTTGATAGATACGCAGTATTTT.